This paragraph reports one TCR beta chain. This specimen comes from a study of blood T cell repertoires in COVID-19. Overall study context: PBMCs, B-cell-depleted T cells, or T cells were the source of the cDNA or gDNA that made up the material.

Germline-derived CDR1 and CDR2 are MNHEY and SVGAGI. V lost 6 bases to trimming and J lost 3 bases, with 12 bases between them. The CDR3 extends over 14 amino acids. In the original analysis: Quantification of nucleated cells was approximated via reference gene primer amplification. TCRdb's table, derived via immunoSEQ multiplex PCR, lists solely in-frame clones and lacks some. V, J and clone size were drawn from that table, and D and trimming were deduced from the DNA. Counted here are 350,000 to 450,000 clones, around 85% occurring once; the ten biggest clones make up around 3.4%. The source is a woman between 18 and 29 years old with acute or convalescent COVID-19. V is TRBV6-5 and J is TRBJ2-4; D might be TRBD1 (6 bases). The sample was peripheral blood. CDR3 loop: CASRDRKNKNIQYF. The CDR3 bases are TGTGCCAGCAGGGACAGAAAGAACAAAAACATTCAGTACTTC.